The 16 T cell receptor beta chains below all came from one sample that was sequenced in a study of cytomegalovirus exposure and HLA in healthy donors. The PCR was carried out with 60 Vbeta primers and 13 Jbeta primers. Assay: immunoSEQ multiplex PCR; the TCRdb copy retains only in-frame clones and omits some. The table records tens of thousands of clones, around 67% of them present only once. Sequencing used PBMCs. All receptors derive from a woman in her 50s in good health and CMV-seropositive.

CDR3: CASSPPPVHYGYTF. The CDR3 DNA reads TGTGCCAGCAGCCCGCCGCCAGTCCACTATGGCTACACCTTC. The genes are TRBV5-5 and TRBJ1-2; no firm D call. The CDR3 sequence is 14 residues long. Trimming stripped 4 bases from V and 3 bases from J, with 13 bases between. From germline, CDR1 is SGHKS and CDR2 YYEKEE (reference sequence). Filled out from reference TRBV5-5 and TRBJ1-2, the complete variable domain reads DAGVTQSPTHLIKTRGQQVTLRCSPISGHKSVSWYQQVLGQGPQFIFQYYEKEERGRGNFPDRFSARQFPNYSSELNVNALLLGDSALYLCASSPPPVHYGYTFGSGTRLTVV.

This chain uses TRBV30 with TRBJ2-2; D is undetermined. V was shortened by 8 bases and J by 5 bases, with 6 bases between the two germline ends. CDR1 GTSNPN and CDR2 SVGIG come from the germline V gene (reference sequence). CDR3 size: 10 residues. CDR3 nucleotides: TGTGCCCAACGGACCGGGGAGCTGTTTTTT. This encodes CAQRTGELFF.

This clone was seen a single time. V and J are TRBV9 and TRBJ1-5; D is perhaps TRBD1 (6 bases). V was trimmed by 4 bases and J by 0 bases, leaving 11 bases between them. Germline V CDR1 and CDR2: SGDLS, YYNGEE. CDR3 size: 15 residues. The CDR3: CASSTSGVSNQPQHF. CDR3 nucleotide sequence: TGTGCCAGCAGCACTTCAGGGGTTAGCAATCAGCCCCAGCATTTT. The complete variable domain, with remaining parts taken from reference TRBV9 and TRBJ1-5, reads DSGVTQTPKHLITATGQRVTLRCSPRSGDLSVYWYQQSLDQGLQFLIQYYNGEERAKGNILERFSAQQFPDLHSELNLSSLELGDSALYFCASSTSGVSNQPQHFGDGTRLSIL.

As for this clone: Other DNA sequences in this specimen translate into the identical CDR3. CDR3 region: CASSIAGGETQYF. The CDR3 DNA sequence: TGTGCCAGTAGTATAGCAGGGGGTGAGACCCAGTACTTC. The chain uses TRBV19 and TRBJ2-5; 7 nucleotides agree with TRBD1. J was trimmed by 5 bases and V by 1 base; bases with no gene match: 1. The CDR3 length is 13 residues. CDR1 is LNHDA and CDR2 is SQIVND in the germline V gene (reference sequence).

The V and J genes are TRBV5-1 and TRBJ2-3, with 12 bases that match TRBD1. V lost 7 bases, J lost 5 bases, and 11 bases stayed unmatched. From germline, CDR1 is SGHRS and CDR2 YFSETQ. CDR3 length equals 16 residues. The CDR3: CASGTLGQGAKDTQYF. As DNA, the CDR3 is TGCGCCAGCGGGACCTTGGGACAGGGGGCAAAAGATACGCAGTATTTT.

The DNA of the CDR3 is TGTGCCAGTAGTATCATTTCTCAGGAGAACACTGAAGCTTTCTTT. Its translation: CASSIISQENTEAFF. The chain couples TRBV19 to TRBJ1-1; D gene unclear. This CDR3 comprises 15 residues. Trimming stripped 3 bases from V and 1 base from J, with 12 bases between. CDR1 is LNHDA and CDR2 is SQIVND in the germline V gene (reference sequence).

The rearrangement links TRBV14 to TRBJ1-2; D uncertain. The CDR3 has 14 residues. The germline V and J ends were trimmed by 2 bases and 0 bases, with 7 bases remaining between them. Germline values: CDR1 SGHDN, CDR2 FVKESK. The CDR3 region has the DNA TGTGCCAGCAGCCAACGCGGCGCTAACTATGGCTACACCTTC. Its protein is CASSQRGANYGYTF.

This sequence joins TRBV5-4 and TRBJ2-7, with 9 bases fitting TRBD1. CDR3 length: 17 residues. Per the germline V gene, CDR1 is SGHNT and CDR2 is YYREEE (reference sequence). Unmatched junction bases numbered 12, after V lost 0 bases and J lost 5 bases. CDR3 DNA sequence: TGTGCCAGCAGCTTGGTGTACCGGGACAGGGTGGTAAACGAGCAGTACGTC. It translates to CASSLVYRDRVVNEQYV.

The chain links TRBV11-2 to TRBJ2-1, with D possibly matching TRBD1 (6 bases). Germline loops: CDR1 SGHAT, CDR2 FQNNGV. The CDR3 covers 13 residues. V lost 5 bases and J lost 9, with 14 bases in between. The CDR3 loop is CASSRDNVLEQFF. The DNA for the CDR3 is TGTGCCAGCAGCCGGGACAACGTGCTTGAGCAGTTCTTC.

This chain links TRBV9 with TRBJ2-3, with D possibly TRBD1 on 6 matching bases. This CDR3 spans 15 amino acids. The V gene's germline CDR1 is SGDLS and CDR2 YYNGEE. V gave up 0 bases and J gave up 5 bases, with 13 bases separating them. The CDR3 loop is CASSVGTARGDTQYF. The CDR3 region has the DNA TGTGCCAGCAGCGTAGGGACAGCCCGAGGAGATACGCAGTATTTT.

V and J are TRBV29-1 and TRBJ1-2; 8 bases agree with TRBD1. In germline, CDR1 is SQVTM, CDR2 ANQGSEA. V was pared by 6 bases and J by 6 bases, with 6 bases of the junction left unmatched. The CDR3 is 12 amino acids. The CDR3 DNA sequence: TGCAGCGTGGACCGGGACAGGAATGGCTACACCTTC. It specifies CSVDRDRNGYTF.

The rearrangement uses TRBV9 and TRBJ1-1, with 8 bases aligning to TRBD1. CDR1 and CDR2 from the germline V gene are SGDLS and YYNGEE. CDR3 length: 15 amino acids. V shed 4 bases and J 3 bases; nucleotides not matched to a gene: 8. CDR3 DNA sequence: TGTGCCAGCAGCCCCCTTGTGGACAGGGACACTGAAGCTTTCTTT. Its translation: CASSPLVDRDTEAFF. Complete variable domain (other parts from reference TRBV9 and TRBJ1-1): DSGVTQTPKHLITATGQRVTLRCSPRSGDLSVYWYQQSLDQGLQFLIQYYNGEERAKGNILERFSAQQFPDLHSELNLSSLELGDSALYFCASSPLVDRDTEAFFGQGTRLTVV.

V and J are TRBV7-8 and TRBJ1-3; possible D gene TRBD1, 6 bases. The germline V and J ends were trimmed by 6 bases and 1 base, with 16 bases remaining between them. This CDR3 has 16 amino acids. Germline values: CDR1 SGHVS, CDR2 FQNEAQ. The DNA for the CDR3 is TGTGCCAGCAGATCTCACAGGGCGCTGTCTGGAAACACCATATATTTT. Protein sequence: CASRSHRALSGNTIYF.

This clone is classed as medium-sized. The gene calls are TRBV7-9 and TRBJ1-2, with 7 bases that match TRBD1. Germline assignment: CDR1 SEHNR and CDR2 FQNEAQ (reference sequence). The CDR3 length is 12 residues. J gave up 8 bases and V 7 bases, and 7 bases lay outside the gene matches. CDR3 amino acids: CASIRQGGGYTF. CDR3 nucleotides: TGTGCCAGCATCAGACAGGGAGGCGGCTACACCTTC.

This chain connects TRBV6-6 to TRBJ1-1, with unresolved D. This CDR3 contains 12 residues. V was shortened by 2 bases and J by 8 bases, with 9 bases between the two germline ends. Germline values: CDR1 MNHNY, CDR2 SVGAGI (reference sequence). CDR3: CASSYDIREAFF. The CDR3 bases are TGTGCCAGCAGTTACGACATCCGAGAAGCTTTCTTT.

The chain couples TRBV18 to TRBJ2-7, with D possibly matching TRBD1 (6 bases). Trimming pared 6 bases from V and 7 bases from J, leaving 22 bases between. The CDR3 is made up of 15 amino acids. The germline CDR1 and CDR2 sequences are KGHSH and LQKENI. The CDR3 DNA is TGTGCCAGCTCCACTTCTAGGGGGAATGGTAGGGAGCAGTACTTC. Amino acid sequence: CASSTSRGNGREQYF.